These 28 T cell receptor beta chains were sequenced from one sample in a study of blood T cell repertoires in COVID-19. Profiling relied on immunoSEQ multiplex PCR, and the TCRdb table lists in-frame clones only, not all of them. The data contain about 180,000 clones, 70% to 80% of them seen just once; the ten biggest clones take up about an eighth. The specimen was PBMCs or T cells enriched from blood (not recorded which). All receptors derive from a man aged 55-75 years who had been exposed to COVID-19.

This chain joins TRBV7-2 and TRBJ1-1; TRBD1 aligns across 7 bases. The CDR3 is 16 residues long. J lost 0 bases, V lost 5 bases, and 9 bases had no gene match. Germline V gene data show CDR1 as SGHTA and CDR2 as FQGNSA. The CDR3 protein is CASSPQQGRMNTEAFF. CDR3 DNA: TGTGCCAGCAGCCCACAACAGGGGAGGATGAACACTGAAGCTTTCTTT.

This clone came up once. This sequence joins TRBV7-3 and TRBJ2-5, with TRBD2 matching over 12 bases. V lost 5 bases to trimming and J lost 2 bases; unmatched junction nucleotides: 21. Germline CDR1 reads SGHTA; CDR2 reads FQGTGA. The CDR3 has 21 amino acids. CDR3 in amino acids: CASSLLPKGSSGRAIQETQYF. The CDR3 DNA reads as TGTGCCAGCAGCCTCTTGCCCAAAGGGTCTAGCGGGAGGGCCATTCAAGAGACCCAGTACTTC.

The chain uses TRBV19 and TRBJ1-1, with D possibly TRBD1 on 6 matching bases. The CDR3 consists of 18 residues. The germline V gene has CDR1 LNHDA and CDR2 SQIVND (reference sequence). The V and J ends lost 2 bases and 4 bases respectively, with 23 bases between them. The CDR3 coding sequence is TGTGCCAGTAGTATAATTATTCCGTTGGACAGTCGGAGCACTGAAGCTTTCTTT. Amino acid sequence: CASSIIIPLDSRSTEAFF.

This chain's CDR3 is CASSLALDPNYGYTF. CDR3 nucleotide sequence: TGTGCCAGCAGCTTAGCGCTAGATCCTAACTATGGCTACACCTTC. The chain combines TRBV7-8 with TRBJ1-2, with no clear D. Germline-derived CDR1 and CDR2 are SGHVS and FQNEAQ. V was cut by 0 bases and J by 0 bases, with 8 bases left in between. The CDR3 is 15 amino acids.

The J gene is TRBJ2-2, the V gene TRBV27; D is perhaps TRBD2 (6 bases). The V gene's germline CDR1 is MNHEY and CDR2 SMNVEV (reference sequence). This CDR3 has 14 amino acids. With 5 bases removed from V and 4 bases from J, the gap between germline ends came to 11 bases. CDR3 residues: CASSGVGGTGELFF. The DNA of the CDR3 is TGTGCCAGCAGTGGTGTGGGGGGCACCGGGGAGCTGTTTTTT.

This clone was recorded only once. The genes are TRBV6-5 and TRBJ1-1; D remains ambiguous. Germline V gene sequence: CDR1 MNHEY, CDR2 SVGAGI. The CDR3 is made up of 14 amino acids. The ends were cut back, 6 bases at V and 6 bases at J, with 17 bases in the middle. CDR3 DNA sequence: TGTGCCAGCAGCCGGTCCGGGGAATTGGCTGAAGCTTTCTTT. Its translation is CASSRSGELAEAFF.

This clone has just one count. The chain links TRBV19 to TRBJ1-2, with 8 bases fitting TRBD1. Per germline, CDR1 LNHDA and CDR2 SQIVND (reference sequence). Unmatched junction bases numbered 11, after V lost 6 bases and J lost 8 bases. The CDR3 spans 14 residues. CDR3 DNA sequence: TGTGCCAGTAGGTCGAACAGGGGGGGGTACGGCTACACCTTC. Its translation: CASRSNRGGYGYTF.

J is TRBJ2-7 and V is TRBV30; D gene ambiguous. Trimming left V 1 base short and J 2 bases short, with 3 bases between. The V gene's germline CDR1 is GTSNPN and CDR2 SVGIG (reference sequence). This CDR3 is 11 amino acids long. The CDR3 region has the DNA TGTGCCTGGAGTGCGGCCTACGAGCAGTACTTC. Amino acids: CAWSAAYEQYF.

V and J are TRBV9 and TRBJ1-4; possible D gene TRBD1, 6 bases. V dropped 4 bases and J dropped 7 bases, with 20 bases sitting between them. This CDR3 is 16 amino acids long. The germline V gene encodes CDR1 SGDLS and CDR2 YYNGEE. This CDR3 reads CASSSRAGGAPEKLFF. In DNA form, the CDR3 reads TGTGCCAGCAGCTCTAGGGCGGGGGGCGCACCTGAAAAACTGTTTTTT.

This clone was detected only once. The CDR3: CASSLAGEGWEKLFF. CDR3 coding DNA: TGTGCCAGCAGCTTAGCAGGCGAGGGTTGGGAAAAACTGTTTTTT. The V and J genes are TRBV7-6 and TRBJ1-4; D is unclear. This CDR3 has 15 amino acids. The V end lost 0 bases, the J end lost 8 bases, and 13 bases lay between the germline ends. Germline assignment: CDR1 SGHVS and CDR2 FNYEAQ.

The chain recombines TRBV28 with TRBJ1-1, with 8 bases lining up with TRBD1. The CDR3 is 11 amino acids. The V segment lost 10 bases and the J segment 6 bases; nucleotides outside the gene matches: 4. CDR1 and CDR2 from the germline V gene are MDHEN and SYDVKM. This CDR3 reads CATRGRPEAFF. The DNA for the CDR3 is TGTGCCACCAGGGGGCGGCCTGAAGCTTTCTTT.

V usage is TRBV19 and J usage is TRBJ1-1; 7 nucleotides match TRBD1. Germline V CDR1 and CDR2: LNHDA, SQIVND (reference sequence). The CDR3 has 14 residues. Trimming took 7 bases from V and 1 from J; bases not matched to a gene: 6. CDR3 nucleotide sequence: TGTGCCAGTACCCGGCAGGGGGAGAACACTGAAGCTTTCTTT. Its translation is CASTRQGENTEAFF. Using reference TRBV19 and TRBJ1-1 for the parts outside the CDR3, the full variable domain is DGGITQSPKYLFRKEGQNVTLSCEQNLNHDAMYWYRQDPGQGLRLIYYSQIVNDFQKGDIAEGYSVSREKKESFPLTVTSAQKNPTAFYLCASTRQGENTEAFFGQGTRLTVV.

There are a few counts of this clone. This chain links TRBV7-8 with TRBJ2-1; no clear D gene. V lost 2 bases to trimming and J lost 0 bases, with 8 bases between them. Germline CDR1 SGHVS, CDR2 FQNEAQ. The CDR3 totals 15 residues. The DNA of the CDR3 is TGTGCCAGCAGCTTATCGATGAGCTCCTACAATGAGCAGTTCTTC. Translation: CASSLSMSSYNEQFF. Using reference TRBV7-8 and TRBJ2-1 for the parts outside the CDR3, the full variable domain is GAGVSQSPRYKVAKRGQDVALRCDPISGHVSLFWYQQALGQGPEFLTYFQNEAQLDKSGLPSDRFFAERPEGSVSTLKIQRTQQEDSAVYLCASSLSMSSYNEQFFGPGTRLTVL.

The rearrangement links TRBV18 to TRBJ1-4, with a possible D match to TRBD1 (5 bases). Trimming took 6 bases from V and 4 from J, leaving 12 bases between them. This CDR3 region has 14 residues. Per the germline V gene, CDR1 is KGHSH and CDR2 is LQKENI. The CDR3: CASSQGAVNEKLFF. The DNA of the CDR3 is TGTGCCAGCTCGCAGGGCGCGGTTAATGAAAAACTGTTTTTT.

The chain couples TRBV19 to TRBJ2-5; 7 bases align to TRBD2. Germline V CDR1 and CDR2: LNHDA, SQIVND (reference sequence). The CDR3 is 14 residues long. Losses at the gene ends were 5 bases for V and 1 base for J; bases not matched to a gene: 4. The CDR3 coding sequence is TGTGCCAGTAGTGTCCGGGAGGCCCAAGAGACCCAGTACTTC. This sequence encodes CASSVREAQETQYF.

The V gene is TRBV2, the J gene TRBJ1-5; 9 bases align to TRBD1. With 6 bases clipped from V and 6 bases from J, the junction kept 9 bases outside the gene matches. CDR1 is SNHLY and CDR2 is FYNNEI in the germline V gene. This CDR3 has 15 residues. For the CDR3, the DNA is TGTGCCAGCAGCGACACCGGGACAGGGATTCAGCCCCAGCATTTT. It translates to CASSDTGTGIQPQHF.

The chain joins TRBV5-1 to TRBJ2-1; 12 nucleotides line up with TRBD2. Trimming took 2 bases from V and 7 from J; bases not matched to a gene: 7. The CDR3 is made up of 16 amino acids. Per germline, CDR1 SGHRS and CDR2 YFSETQ. CDR3 sequence (DNA): TGCGCCAGCAGCTTATCAACTAGCGGGAGGTTAAATGAGCAGTTCTTC. Protein: CASSLSTSGRLNEQFF.

The count of this clone is one. The chain recombines TRBV4-3 with TRBJ2-7, with a tentative D call TRBD2 (6 bases). The CDR3 is made up of 13 amino acids. CDR1 is LGHNA, CDR2 YSLEER, per germline. The V end was cut by 0 bases, the J end by 3 bases, with 6 bases between. CDR3 nucleotides: TGCGCCAGCAGCCAAGAGGAGGGCTACGAGCAGTACTTC. Translation gives CASSQEEGYEQYF.

The chain joins TRBV30 to TRBJ2-2, with 7 bases that match TRBD1. The germline V gene encodes CDR1 GTSNPN and CDR2 SVGIG (reference sequence). This CDR3 has 15 residues. The ends lost 5 bases at V and 8 bases at J; junction bases unmatched: 14. CDR3 protein: CAWAPVGGYSGELFF. CDR3 DNA: TGTGCCTGGGCTCCTGTAGGGGGCTACAGTGGGGAGCTGTTTTTT.

The chain carries TRBV9 and TRBJ2-3; possible D gene TRBD2, 6 bases. V lost 0 bases to trimming and J lost 3 bases, with 11 bases between them. There are 15 residues in the CDR3. From germline, CDR1 is SGDLS and CDR2 YYNGEE. The CDR3 protein is CASSVGGTGTDTQYF. The CDR3 nucleotides read TGTGCCAGCAGCGTAGGCGGGACTGGGACAGATACGCAGTATTTT.

The V and J genes are TRBV20-1 and TRBJ1-1; D ambiguous. Germline-derived CDR1 and CDR2 are DFQATT and SNEGSKA (reference sequence). The CDR3 length is 11 residues. Trimming left V 7 bases short and J 0 bases short, with 6 bases between. This CDR3 is CSGGVNTEAFF. DNA for the CDR3: TGCAGTGGGGGAGTGAACACTGAAGCTTTCTTT.

The rearrangement joins TRBV19 to TRBJ2-1; unclear D gene. Germline V lookup: CDR1 LNHDA, CDR2 SQIVND (reference sequence). V was shortened by 3 bases and J by 9 bases, with 12 bases between the two germline ends. The CDR3 length is 13 residues. CDR3 sequence: CASSISLTGEQFF. The DNA for the CDR3 is TGTGCCAGTAGTATCTCCCTTACGGGTGAGCAGTTCTTC.

The chain employs TRBV5-1 and TRBJ2-6; D may be TRBD2 (6 bases). This CDR3 has 16 amino acids. Trimming took 0 bases from V and 2 from J, leaving 9 bases between them. CDR1 and CDR2 (germline): SGHRS, YFSETQ. The DNA for the CDR3 is TGCGCCAGCAGCTTGGTTTCGGGGGCTGGGGCCAACGTCCTGACTTTC. This codes for CASSLVSGAGANVLTF.

The DNA of the CDR3 is TGTGCCAGCAGCGCCTCGCCTCGCACCTCCCAGGCTTTCTTT. This encodes CASSASPRTSQAFF. The chain uses TRBV9 and TRBJ1-1, with D unclear. The CDR3 loop spans 14 amino acids. V was cut by 3 bases and J by 11 bases, with 20 bases left in between. The germline gives CDR1 SGDLS, CDR2 YYNGEE.

This chain links TRBV7-2 with TRBJ2-5, with 12 bases aligning to TRBD2. V shed 5 bases and J 5 bases; nucleotides not matched to a gene: 12. The germline CDR1 and CDR2 sequences are SGHTA and FQGNSA. CDR3 length equals 17 residues. CDR3 sequence (DNA): TGTGCCAGCAGCATCAGACTAGCGGGAGCGGCGTTGGAGACCCAGTACTTC. Protein: CASSIRLAGAALETQYF.

The chain carries TRBV27 and TRBJ2-7; possible D gene TRBD1, 8 bases. Trimming removed 5 bases at V and 3 bases at J, with 14 bases between. CDR1 and CDR2 from the germline V gene are MNHEY and SMNVEV (reference sequence). The CDR3 contains 14 residues. The DNA for the CDR3 is TGTGCCAGCAGTAGCGGGACAGGACGCTACGAGCAGTACTTC. This gives the protein CASSSGTGRYEQYF.

The J gene is TRBJ2-7, the V gene TRBV9; TRBD2 matches 8 bases. With 6 bases clipped from V and 0 bases from J, the junction kept 5 bases outside the gene matches. Germline loops: CDR1 SGDLS, CDR2 YYNGEE. This CDR3 spans 14 amino acids. CDR3 nucleotide sequence: TGTGCCAGCAAGCGGGAGCCAAGCTCCTACGAGCAGTACTTC. It codes for CASKREPSSYEQYF.

The chain is built from TRBV19 and TRBJ2-2, with D perhaps TRBD1 (5 bases). Germline CDR1 LNHDA, CDR2 SQIVND (reference sequence). V was cut by 6 bases and J by 1 base, with 15 bases left in between. This CDR3 comprises 16 residues. This CDR3 reads CASRRLGQGNTGELFF. As DNA, the CDR3 is TGTGCCAGTAGGAGGTTGGGGCAGGGGAACACCGGGGAGCTGTTTTTT.